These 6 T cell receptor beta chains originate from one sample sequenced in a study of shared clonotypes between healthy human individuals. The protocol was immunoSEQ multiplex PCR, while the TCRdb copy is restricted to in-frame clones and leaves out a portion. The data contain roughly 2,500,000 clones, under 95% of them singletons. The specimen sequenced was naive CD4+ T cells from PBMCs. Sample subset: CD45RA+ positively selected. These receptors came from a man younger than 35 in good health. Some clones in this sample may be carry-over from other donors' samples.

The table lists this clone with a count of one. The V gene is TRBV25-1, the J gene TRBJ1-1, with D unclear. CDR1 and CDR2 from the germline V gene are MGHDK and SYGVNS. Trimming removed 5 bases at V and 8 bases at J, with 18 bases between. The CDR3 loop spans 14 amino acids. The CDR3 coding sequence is TGTGCCAGCAGTCCAACCGACCCGGCAGTCGAAGCTTTCTTT. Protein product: CASSPTDPAVEAFF.

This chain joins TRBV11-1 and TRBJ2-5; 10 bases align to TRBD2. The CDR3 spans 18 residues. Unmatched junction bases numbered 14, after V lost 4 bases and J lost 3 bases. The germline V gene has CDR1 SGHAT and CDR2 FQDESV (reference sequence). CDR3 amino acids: CASSYLFTGTSVEETQYF. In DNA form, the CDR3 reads TGTGCCAGCAGCTATCTATTTACCGGGACTAGCGTTGAAGAGACCCAGTACTTC.

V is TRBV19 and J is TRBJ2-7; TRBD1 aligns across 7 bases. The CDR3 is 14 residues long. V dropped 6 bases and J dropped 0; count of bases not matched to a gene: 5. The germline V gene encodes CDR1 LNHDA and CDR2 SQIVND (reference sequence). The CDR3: CASSSGGSSYEQYF. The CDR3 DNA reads TGTGCCAGTAGCTCAGGGGGTAGCTCCTACGAGCAGTACTTC. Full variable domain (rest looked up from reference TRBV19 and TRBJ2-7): DGGITQSPKYLFRKEGQNVTLSCEQNLNHDAMYWYRQDPGQGLRLIYYSQIVNDFQKGDIAEGYSVSREKKESFPLTVTSAQKNPTAFYLCASSSGGSSYEQYFGPGTRLTVT.

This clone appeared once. The CDR3 sequence: CASSQGQGARETQYF. DNA of the CDR3: TGTGCCAGCAGCCAGGGACAGGGGGCGAGAGAGACCCAGTACTTC. The chain has TRBV5-4 and TRBJ2-5; TRBD1 agrees at 12 bases. J lost 4 bases, V lost 4 bases, and 5 bases had no gene match. The CDR3 has 15 amino acids. Germline CDR1 SGHNT, CDR2 YYREEE (reference sequence). Filled out from reference TRBV5-4 and TRBJ2-5, the complete variable domain reads ETGVTQSPTHLIKTRGQQVTLRCSSQSGHNTVSWYQQALGQGPQFIFQYYREEENGRGNFPPRFSGLQFPNYSSELNVNALELDDSALYLCASSQGQGARETQYFGPGTRLLVL.

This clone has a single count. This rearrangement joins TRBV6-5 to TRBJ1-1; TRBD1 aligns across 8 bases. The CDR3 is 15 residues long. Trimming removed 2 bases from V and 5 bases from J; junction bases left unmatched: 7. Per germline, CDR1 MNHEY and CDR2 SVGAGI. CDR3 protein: CASSYLGQGETEAFF. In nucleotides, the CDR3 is TGTGCCAGCAGTTACCTAGGACAGGGAGAAACTGAAGCTTTCTTT.

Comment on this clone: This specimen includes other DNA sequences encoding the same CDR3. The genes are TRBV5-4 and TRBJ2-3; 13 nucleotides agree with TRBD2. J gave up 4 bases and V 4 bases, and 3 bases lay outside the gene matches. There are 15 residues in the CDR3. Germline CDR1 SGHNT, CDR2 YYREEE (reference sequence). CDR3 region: CASSRTSGSSDTQYF. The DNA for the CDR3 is TGTGCCAGCAGCCGGACTAGCGGGAGCTCAGATACGCAGTATTTT.